This is a list of T cell receptor beta chains from one sample in a study of T cells expressing NK-cell markers. TCRdb reanalyzed the 5' RACE reads, giving one entry per CDR3 protein sequence and no DNA. This listing includes hundreds of thousands of distinct CDR3 sequences. The source material was blood T cells: a sorted CD56 or NKG2C T cell subset, CD4+ or CD8+ T cells, or bulk PBMC T cells (not recorded which). Every receptor here comes from a man aged 18 to 70 in good health. Each CDR3 is given with its conserved first and last residue.

>TRBV28|TRBJ2-7
CASSLLPRYEQYF
>TRBV14|TRBJ2-6
CASSQDLGSGANVLTF
>TRBV7-2|TRBJ2-2
CAVRGLYTGELFF
>TRBV7-2|TRBJ1-4
CASSLLGRLNEKLFF
>TRBV6-1|TRBJ2-7
CASSEQRGVSYEQYF
>TRBV6-2/TRBV6-3|TRBJ2-1
CAVGAFASYNEQFF
>TRBV6-1|TRBJ2-2
CASMGQGLFITGELFF
>TRBV12-3/TRBV12-4|TRBJ2-1
CASSPRGQRNEQFF
>TRBV4-2|TRBJ2-1
CASSQDHLGGGGYNEQFF
>TRBV12-5|TRBJ2-5
CASGTAYQETQYF
>TRBV11-2|TRBJ1-2
CASSPAGGGVGYGYTF
>TRBV28|TRBJ2-7
CASSPNPSYEQYF
>TRBV12-3/TRBV12-4|TRBJ1-1
CASRVYYGQTYTEAFF
>TRBV27|TRBJ2-7
CASSSRGTSGFYEQYF
>TRBV28|TRBJ2-4
CASSGAAVAKNIQYF
>TRBV7-9|TRBJ1-5
CASSFATGADQPQHF
>TRBV2|TRBJ1-6
CASSSGTLNSPLHF
>TRBV7-9|TRBJ2-1
CASSLTGTPDEQFF
>TRBV2|TRBJ1-4
CASSANRGGEKLFF
>TRBV29-1|TRBJ2-4
CSVEGQLAKNIQYF
>TRBV5-1|TRBJ2-1
CASSPDPESREQFF
>TRBV7-8|TRBJ2-5
CASSSWGRVSETQYF
>TRBV7-9|TRBJ2-1
CASSQDRGFYNEQFF
>TRBV6-1|TRBJ2-7
CASRTTGSPSYEQYF